The 27 T cell receptor beta chains presented below share a single source sample, sequenced in a study of shared clonotypes between healthy human individuals. Sequenced by immunoSEQ multiplex PCR; TCRdb stores in-frame clones only, minus some. The table lists roughly 520,000 clones, 90% to 97% of them singletons. Sample: naive CD4+ T cells sorted from blood. As for subset: CD45RA+ positively selected. These receptors came from a woman aged 25 to 39 in good health.

The chain couples TRBV19 to TRBJ2-5; the D is unclear. The germline V gene encodes CDR1 LNHDA and CDR2 SQIVND (reference sequence). This CDR3 is built from 13 residues. V lost 4 bases to trimming and J lost 0 bases, with 6 bases between them. The CDR3 loop is CASSRGNQETQYF. The CDR3 nucleotides are TGTGCCAGTAGTAGGGGAAACCAAGAGACCCAGTACTTC.

This chain links TRBV5-6 with TRBJ2-7, with D uncertain. V lost 1 base, J lost 6 bases, and 8 bases lay in between. CDR1 is SGHDT, CDR2 YYEEEE, per germline. This CDR3 region has 12 residues. CDR3 nucleotides: TGTGCCAGCAGCTTGTTTCGAGCCGAGCAGTACTTC. Its protein product is CASSLFRAEQYF.

Concerning this clone: Distinct nucleotide sequences in the sample also encode this CDR3. The rearrangement uses TRBV5-1 and TRBJ2-6; no firm D call. With 2 bases removed from V and 0 bases from J, the gap between germline ends came to 6 bases. This CDR3 contains 15 residues. Germline CDR1 reads SGHRS; CDR2 reads YFSETQ. The CDR3 loop is CASSLESSGANVLTF. DNA of the CDR3: TGCGCCAGCAGCTTAGAGAGCTCTGGGGCCAACGTCCTGACTTTC.

The V and J genes are TRBV5-1 and TRBJ1-4; D ambiguous. Trimming removed 4 bases at V and 7 bases at J, with 17 bases between. The CDR3 has 15 amino acids. Looked up from germline, CDR1 is SGHRS and CDR2 is YFSETQ. CDR3 DNA sequence: TGCGCCAGCAGCCCCGGGGTCGGGGAAACTGAAAAACTGTTTTTT. It specifies CASSPGVGETEKLFF.

The chain is built from TRBV5-1 and TRBJ1-5; 7 nucleotides line up with TRBD1. Germline values: CDR1 SGHRS, CDR2 YFSETQ. The length of the CDR3 is 15 residues. The trim removed 0 bases at V and 4 bases at J, leaving 4 bases unmatched. The CDR3 protein is CASSLGDSPNQPQHF. CDR3 nucleotide sequence: TGCGCCAGCAGCTTGGGGGACAGCCCTAATCAGCCCCAGCATTTT.

As DNA, the CDR3 is TGTGCCAGCAGTACCCCTCGGACTAGCGGGAGGTATTTT. This gives the protein CASSTPRTSGRYF. V is TRBV6-5 and J is TRBJ2-3, with TRBD2 matching 13 bases. J was trimmed by 14 bases and V by 5 bases; bases with no gene match: 7. The CDR3 is 13 amino acids. Per germline, CDR1 MNHEY and CDR2 SVGAGI.

The chain recombines TRBV2 with TRBJ1-5; D is unresolved. There are 14 residues in the CDR3. V was trimmed by 5 bases and J by 3 bases, leaving 11 bases between them. The V gene's germline CDR1 is SNHLY and CDR2 FYNNEI. The CDR3 sequence is CASSYDWTNQPQHF. The CDR3 bases are TGTGCCAGCAGTTATGACTGGACCAATCAGCCCCAGCATTTT.

This clone was counted a single time. The rearrangement links TRBV30 to TRBJ2-1; 8 bases match TRBD2. This CDR3 has 14 residues. J lost 7 bases, V lost 7 bases, and 12 bases had no gene match. Germline V gene lookup returns CDR1 GTSNPN and CDR2 SVGIG (reference sequence). The CDR3 coding sequence is TGTGCCTACTCCTCGGGGAGCGGGAGTAATGAGCAGTTCTTC. Protein: CAYSSGSGSNEQFF.

The chain joins TRBV11-3 to TRBJ1-1; D may be TRBD1 (6 bases). V lost 3 bases to trimming and J lost 2 bases, with 7 bases between them. Germline V CDR1 and CDR2: SGHNT, YENEEA. The length of the CDR3 is 13 residues. CDR3 sequence reads: CASSLDSNTEAFF. CDR3 DNA sequence: TGTGCCAGCAGCTTGGACAGTAACACTGAAGCTTTCTTT.

V usage is TRBV2 and J usage is TRBJ2-7; D is perhaps TRBD1 or TRBD2 (6 bases each). Trimming cost V 4 bases and J 0 bases, with 13 bases left between them. The CDR3 is 15 residues long. CDR1 and CDR2 from the germline V gene are SNHLY and FYNNEI. CDR3 in amino acids: CASSVGGYSSYEQYF. The CDR3 nucleotides read TGTGCCAGCAGTGTGGGGGGCTACAGCTCCTACGAGCAGTACTTC.

V and J are TRBV2 and TRBJ2-7; either TRBD1 or TRBD2 may fit D (6 bases each). V was shortened by 6 bases and J by 2 bases, with 14 bases between the two germline ends. Germline-derived CDR1 and CDR2 are SNHLY and FYNNEI. The CDR3 runs to 14 residues. CDR3: CASSPEGGAYEQYF. The DNA of the CDR3 is TGTGCCAGCAGCCCCGAGGGGGGAGCCTACGAGCAGTACTTC.

The gene calls are TRBV4-2 and TRBJ2-5, with D perhaps being TRBD1 or TRBD2 (5 bases each). TRBJ2-7 explains the end of the DNA better; the J call may be wrong. This CDR3 comprises 15 residues. Germline loops: CDR1 LGHNA, CDR2 YNFKEQ. The CDR3 sequence is CASSPPSRDAPEQYF. CDR3 DNA sequence: TGTGCCAGCAGCCCTCCCAGCCGGGACGCTCCCGAGCAGTACTTC.

The chain uses TRBV6-5 and TRBJ2-7; D perhaps matches TRBD1 (5 bases). Trimming stripped 0 bases from V and 4 bases from J, with 10 bases between. The CDR3 consists of 14 residues. Per germline, CDR1 MNHEY and CDR2 SVGAGI. The CDR3 coding sequence is TGTGCCAGCAGTTACTCGGCAGGGCGTTACGAGCAGTACTTC. Amino acid sequence: CASSYSAGRYEQYF.

The chain employs TRBV28 and TRBJ2-4, with D maybe TRBD1 (7 bases). The CDR3 contains 16 residues. CDR1 MDHEN and CDR2 SYDVKM come from the germline V gene. With 2 bases removed from V and 2 bases from J, the gap between germline ends came to 13 bases. This chain's CDR3 is CASSLQGGSTKNIQYF. The CDR3 bases are TGTGCCAGCAGTTTACAGGGGGGTTCGACCAAAAACATTCAGTACTTC.

The chain has TRBV9 and TRBJ2-2; TRBD2 is a possible D gene (7 bases). Trimming removed 0 bases at V and 4 bases at J, with 19 bases between. Germline V CDR1 and CDR2: SGDLS, YYNGEE. This CDR3 has 18 amino acids. In nucleotides, the CDR3 is TGTGCCAGCAGCGTAGCGGGGGGCCCGGCGACTTTCACCGGGGAGCTGTTTTTT. It yields the protein CASSVAGGPATFTGELFF.

The genes are TRBV10-3 and TRBJ2-1; D unresolved. The V gene's germline CDR1 is ENHRY and CDR2 SYGVKD. The germline V and J ends were trimmed by 0 bases and 2 bases, with 8 bases remaining between them. This CDR3 is built from 15 residues. In DNA form, the CDR3 reads TGTGCCATCAGTGAGTCGAACTCTGCCTACAATGAGCAGTTCTTC. As protein: CAISESNSAYNEQFF.

This clone was picked up a small number of times. The chain employs TRBV19 and TRBJ2-2; possible D gene TRBD2, 5 bases. The CDR3 has 14 amino acids. The V gene lost 6 bases and the J gene lost 0 bases, with 8 bases spanning the gap. CDR1 and CDR2 from the germline V gene are LNHDA and SQIVND (reference sequence). CDR3 coding DNA: TGTGCCAGTAGGGTCGGGGCGAACACCGGGGAGCTGTTTTTT. As protein: CASRVGANTGELFF.

The rearrangement joins TRBV7-7 to TRBJ2-3; 9 nucleotides match TRBD2. This CDR3 has 16 residues. Germline CDR1 reads SSHAT; CDR2 reads FNYEAQ (reference sequence). The junction had 8 bases not matched to a gene; V was cut back by 5 bases and J by 2 bases. CDR3 DNA sequence: TGTGCCAGCAGCCCGGGGGCTAGCGGGAACACAGATACGCAGTATTTT. This sequence encodes CASSPGASGNTDTQYF.

This chain connects TRBV5-1 to TRBJ2-7; D gene ambiguous. Germline values: CDR1 SGHRS, CDR2 YFSETQ. Trimming shortened V by 1 base and J by 3 bases, and 14 bases separated the two germline ends. CDR3 size: 15 residues. In DNA form, the CDR3 reads TGCGCCAGCAGCTTGCCGCGTGAATTCAACTACGAGCAGTACTTC. Its protein is CASSLPREFNYEQYF.

A word on this clone: The same CDR3 also results from other DNA sequences found in this sample. This chain connects TRBV6-5 to TRBJ1-1; D is unresolved. The V gene lost 3 bases and the J gene lost 1 base, with 9 bases spanning the gap. The CDR3 totals 14 residues. Germline V CDR1 and CDR2: MNHEY, SVGAGI. This CDR3 is CASSYFPENTEAFF. The CDR3 DNA sequence: TGTGCCAGCAGTTATTTCCCGGAGAACACTGAAGCTTTCTTT.

The chain combines TRBV25-1 with TRBJ2-3, with D perhaps being TRBD1 or TRBD2 (6 bases each). The CDR3 contains 16 residues. Trimming removed 3 bases from V and 5 bases from J, with 18 bases in between. The V gene's germline CDR1 is MGHDK and CDR2 SYGVNS. The chain's CDR3 is CASSDMGREGGDTQYF. CDR3 DNA sequence: TGTGCCAGCAGTGATATGGGTCGAGAGGGGGGAGATACGCAGTATTTT.

The chain uses TRBV10-3 and TRBJ2-3; 10 bases fit TRBD2. Per the germline V gene, CDR1 is ENHRY and CDR2 is SYGVKD. Germline trimming cut 8 bases from V and 3 bases from J; bases unmatched to any gene: 5. CDR3 size: 14 residues. The CDR3 here is CAIALAGVTDTQYF. The CDR3 bases are TGTGCCATCGCCCTAGCGGGAGTTACAGATACGCAGTATTTT.

This chain joins TRBV7-9 and TRBJ1-1; no clear D. V lost 1 base and J lost 2, with 17 bases in between. Looked up from germline, CDR1 is SEHNR and CDR2 is FQNEAQ (reference sequence). The CDR3 has 17 amino acids. This CDR3 is CASSLGIGSLANTEAFF. DNA of the CDR3: TGTGCCAGCAGCTTAGGCATAGGGAGTTTAGCCAACACTGAAGCTTTCTTT.

V is TRBV18 and J is TRBJ2-2; either TRBD1 or TRBD2 may fit D (5 bases each). Germline CDR1 reads KGHSH; CDR2 reads LQKENI. CDR3 length equals 19 residues. Trimming took off 2 bases at V and 0 bases at J, with 19 bases between the two ends. CDR3 coding DNA: TGTGCCAGCTCACCAACCGGGGCGCCGGGCTACCCGAACACCGGGGAGCTGTTTTTT. Its translation is CASSPTGAPGYPNTGELFF.

V gene TRBV7-9 combines with J gene TRBJ1-1, with a possible D match to TRBD1 (6 bases). V was shortened by 4 bases and J by 1 base, with 7 bases between the two germline ends. Germline loops: CDR1 SEHNR, CDR2 FQNEAQ (reference sequence). The CDR3 consists of 13 residues. The CDR3 DNA sequence: TGTGCCAGCAGCTGGGACAAGAACACTGAAGCTTTCTTT. It yields the protein CASSWDKNTEAFF.

The chain is built from TRBV6-1 and TRBJ2-3; a weak D match, TRBD1 (5 bases). Between the trimmed V and J ends, which lost 6 bases and 1 base, there was a span of 8 bases. The germline gives CDR1 MNHNS, CDR2 SASEGT. The CDR3 totals 13 residues. CDR3: CASRVGRTDTQYF. The CDR3, as DNA: TGTGCCAGCAGGGTGGGGCGCACAGATACGCAGTATTTT.

This clone was counted a single time. V usage is TRBV5-4 and J usage is TRBJ1-2; D remains ambiguous. This CDR3 contains 13 residues. V lost 4 bases and J lost 8, with 15 bases in between. CDR1 and CDR2 from the germline V gene are SGHNT and YYREEE (reference sequence). As DNA, the CDR3 is TGTGCCAGCAGCCAGGAAGGACGGGCGGGCTACACCTTC. This codes for CASSQEGRAGYTF.